The 10 T cell receptor beta chains given below trace back to one sample, sequenced in a study of blood T cell repertoires in COVID-19. Only in-frame clones appear in the TCRdb table, and some are missing; sequencing was by immunoSEQ multiplex PCR. The sample records about 76,000 clones, roughly 85% being singletons. Sequenced input: peripheral blood. These receptors all stem from a man aged 50 to 59 with COVID-19, enrolled during active disease.

The gene calls are TRBV28 and TRBJ2-4; 7 bases match TRBD2. The CDR3 sequence is 15 residues long. CDR1 MDHEN and CDR2 SYDVKM come from the germline V gene. V was clipped by 6 bases and J by 7 bases; unmatched bases: 12. Here the CDR3 DNA reads TGTGCCAGCAGGGTGGGCGGTGCGGGAGAGAACATTCAGTACTTC. As protein: CASRVGGAGENIQYF. The variable domain in full, with the rest retrieved from reference TRBV28 and TRBJ2-4, is DVKVTQSSRYLVKRTGEKVFLECVQDMDHENMFWYRQDPGLGLRLIYFSYDVKMKEKGDIPEGYSVSREKKERFSLILESASTNQTSMYLCASRVGGAGENIQYFGAGTRLSVL.

The chain carries TRBV5-1 and TRBJ1-3; D is undetermined. From germline, CDR1 is SGHRS and CDR2 YFSETQ. The length of the CDR3 is 14 residues. V gave up 2 bases and J gave up 8 bases, with 14 bases separating them. The chain's CDR3 is CASSFGELTHTIYF. The CDR3 nucleotides read TGCGCCAGCAGCTTCGGGGAGCTGACGCACACCATATATTTT.

J is TRBJ2-1 and V is TRBV4-3, with 7 bases matching TRBD2. Per the germline V gene, CDR1 is LGHNA and CDR2 is YSLEER. The CDR3 is made up of 17 amino acids. V lost 0 bases to trimming and J lost 6 bases; unmatched junction nucleotides: 11. In DNA form, the CDR3 reads TGCGCCAGCAGCCAAGAGTTTCCCGGCGGGAGAATCAATGAGCAGTTCTTC. It translates to CASSQEFPGGRINEQFF.

This clone showed up just a few times. J is TRBJ1-2 and V is TRBV6-1, with D unresolved. The CDR3 totals 13 residues. Germline-derived CDR1 and CDR2 are MNHNS and SASEGT. The V and J ends lost 3 bases and 5 bases respectively, with 10 bases between them. The CDR3 loop reads CASSDEKRYGYTF. CDR3 coding DNA: TGTGCCAGCAGTGATGAGAAGAGGTATGGCTACACCTTC.

The V gene is TRBV5-4, the J gene TRBJ2-7, with 10 nucleotides matching TRBD1. Germline loops: CDR1 SGHNT, CDR2 YYREEE (reference sequence). There are 15 residues in the CDR3. V trimming: 5 bases; J trimming: 2 bases; junction bases outside the gene matches: 7. Here the CDR3 reads CASSIAGQGTYEQYF. CDR3 sequence (DNA): TGTGCCAGCAGTATCGCGGGACAGGGGACCTACGAGCAGTACTTC. The whole variable domain, remainder taken from reference TRBV5-4 and TRBJ2-7, is ETGVTQSPTHLIKTRGQQVTLRCSSQSGHNTVSWYQQALGQGPQFIFQYYREEENGRGNFPPRFSGLQFPNYSSELNVNALELDDSALYLCASSIAGQGTYEQYFGPGTRLTVT.

V and J are TRBV30 and TRBJ1-1, with a tentative D call TRBD1 (6 bases). This CDR3 contains 13 residues. Trimming took 4 bases from V and 0 from J, leaving 9 bases between them. Per the germline V gene, CDR1 is GTSNPN and CDR2 is SVGIG (reference sequence). In nucleotides, the CDR3 is TGTGCCTGGAAGGACAGAATGAACACTGAAGCTTTCTTT. Amino acid sequence: CAWKDRMNTEAFF.

The V and J genes are TRBV7-8 and TRBJ1-2, with TRBD1 identical over 7 bases. The length of the CDR3 is 16 residues. V trimming: 5 bases; J trimming: 8 bases; junction bases outside the gene matches: 17. The germline V gene encodes CDR1 SGHVS and CDR2 FQNEAQ. The CDR3 DNA reads TGTGCCAGCAGCCCCGACAGGGTGCAGGGCGTCATCGGCTACACCTTC. It codes for CASSPDRVQGVIGYTF.

The chain couples TRBV5-1 to TRBJ1-5; TRBD1 might be the D (6 bases). Looked up from germline, CDR1 is SGHRS and CDR2 is YFSETQ. V was trimmed by 4 bases and J by 6 bases, leaving 14 bases between them. The CDR3 is 14 amino acids. This CDR3 is CASSVSGDGQPQHF. The CDR3 bases are TGCGCCAGCAGCGTATCAGGGGATGGTCAGCCCCAGCATTTT.

The chain employs TRBV11-2 and TRBJ2-7; possibly TRBD2 for D (7 bases). The V and J ends lost 8 bases and 0 bases respectively, with 17 bases between them. Germline V gene lookup returns CDR1 SGHAT and CDR2 FQNNGV. The CDR3 sequence is 15 residues long. The CDR3 here is CASAWSAGASYEQYF. The CDR3 DNA reads as TGTGCCAGCGCCTGGAGTGCGGGGGCCTCCTACGAGCAGTACTTC.

V is TRBV6-1 and J is TRBJ1-5, with no clear D. The germline V and J ends were trimmed by 6 bases and 2 bases, with 11 bases remaining between them. The CDR3 is 14 amino acids. The germline gives CDR1 MNHNS, CDR2 SASEGT. The CDR3 DNA reads as TGTGCCAGCAGACATCATGGAGGCAATCAGCCCCAGCATTTT. This gives the protein CASRHHGGNQPQHF.